This T cell receptor (beta chain) was sequenced during a study of blood T cell repertoires in COVID-19. Study-level information: Whether acute or convalescent, the COVID-19 samples came from the United States, Italy and Spain. In each case, the material was cDNA or gDNA derived from T cells, B-cell-depleted T cells, or PBMCs.

This CDR3 has 13 amino acids. Germline CDR1 SNHLY, CDR2 FYNNEI. The V end was cut by 7 bases, the J end by 2 bases, with 10 bases between. In the authors' methods: For nucleated cells, counts were estimated from reference gene primer amplification. TCRdb's copy holds only in-frame clones and misses some; the assay was immunoSEQ multiplex PCR. V and J calls and clone size are as listed in that table; D and trimming were resolved from the DNA. Counted here are around 400,000 clones, around 89% occurring once; the ten biggest clones make up over 1%. The sequence came from a man aged 35-49 years with acute or convalescent COVID-19. The chain combines TRBV2 with TRBJ2-3, with a weak D call TRBD2 (6 bases). The sequencing input was peripheral blood. CDR3 DNA sequence: TGTGCCAGCAAGGGCGGGACCACAGATACGCAGTATTTT. Its protein is CASKGGTTDTQYF.